This T cell receptor beta chain was documented in a study of T cell responses to AZD1222 COVID-19 vaccine. General observations from the study: Vaccination with two AZD1222 doses was followed by a rise in Spike-specific TCR breadth and depth. Regions 160-218 and 743-854 held dominance among vaccine-associated CD4 TCRs, which spanned spike. Clonal diversity may have been underestimated in mostly white British donors. Repertoires were sampled only after the peak T cell response.

This table comes from immunoSEQ multiplex PCR, and its TCRdb copy is limited to in-frame clones, with some not included. The sample shows 180,000 or so clones, 90% to 95% of them seen only once. For this clone: What it binds is not known.

Trimming removed 8 bases at V and 0 bases at J, with 18 bases between. The CDR3 consists of 16 residues. The germline CDR1 and CDR2 sequences are SNHLY and FYNNEI. The V gene is TRBV2, the J gene TRBJ2-3, with a tentative D call TRBD2 (7 bases). The input for sequencing was peripheral blood, taken 28 days after the second AZD1222 dose. This TCR was sampled from an adult who received the AZD1222 COVID-19 vaccine. The DNA for the CDR3 is TGTGCCAGCTTCCTCCCCCGGGGGGCAAGCACAGATACGCAGTATTTT. Translated, it gives CASFLPRGASTDTQYF.